The source of this T cell receptor (beta chain) is a study of neurological immune-mediated disorders. This clonotype was recorded many times. Germline V gene sequence: CDR1 KGHDR, CDR2 SFDVKD. The CDR3 spans 16 residues. The ends were cut back, 3 bases at V and 1 base at J, with 12 bases in the middle. TCRdb analysed the 5' RACE reads with MiXCR anew, one entry per CDR3 protein. Here the sample spans roughly 52,000 distinct CDR3 sequences, over 3.5% being singletons. The sequence was obtained from a woman between 35 and 50 years old with multiple sclerosis. The material sequenced was CD4+ T cells from blood. The genes are TRBV24-1 and TRBJ1-5; tentatively, D is TRBD1 (5 bases). The CDR3 bases are TGTGCCACCAGTGATCGGCAGGGAGGAAGCAATCAGCCCCAGCATTTT. The encoded protein is CATSDRQGGSNQPQHF.